Described below is a single TCR beta chain sequence and its context. This entry belongs to a study of T cell changes during pregnancy in multiple sclerosis. The CDR3 length is 19 residues. J gave up 0 bases and V 0 bases, and 11 bases lay outside the gene matches. Germline V gene data show CDR1 as SGDLS and CDR2 as YYNGEE. Libraries were prepared by immunoSEQ multiplex PCR; TCRdb keeps only in-frame clonotypes and omits some of them. Of fewer than 150,000 clones in the sample, around 95% are singletons; the top ten hold less than 0.55%. The source material was peripheral blood, sampled after pregnancy. J is TRBJ2-1 and V is TRBV9; 8 positions agree with TRBD2. This clonotype was sampled from a female donor with multiple sclerosis, enrolled in a pregnancy study. Here the CDR3 DNA reads TGTGCCAGCAGCGTAGAGGGCAGGCGGGAGGCCGACTCCTACAATGAGCAGTTCTTC. This translates into CASSVEGRREADSYNEQFF.